Each of the 20 T cell receptor beta chains below was sequenced from the same sample in a study of cytomegalovirus exposure and HLA in healthy donors. Researchers ran the PCR with 60 Vbeta and 13 Jbeta primers. Clones were read by immunoSEQ multiplex PCR, and TCRdb kept only the in-frame ones, dropping some. Altogether about 130,000 clones are present, 80% being singletons, with the ten largest covering 2.2%. What was sequenced was PBMCs. Receptor source: a man aged 30 to 39 in good health and CMV-seronegative.

The chain combines TRBV11-2 with TRBJ2-5; 7 nucleotides line up with TRBD1. Germline assignment: CDR1 SGHAT and CDR2 FQNNGV. The CDR3 runs to 15 residues. J gave up 0 bases and V 4 bases, and 5 bases lay outside the gene matches. The CDR3 region is CASSSGQLYQETQYF. In DNA form, the CDR3 reads TGTGCCAGCAGCTCGGGACAGCTTTACCAAGAGACCCAGTACTTC. The full variable domain, with the rest looked up from reference TRBV11-2 and TRBJ2-5, is EAGVAQSPRYKIIEKRQSVAFWCNPISGHATLYWYQQILGQGPKLLIQFQNNGVVDDSQLPKDRFSAERLKGVDSTLKIQPAKLEDSAVYLCASSSGQLYQETQYFGPGTRLLVL.

This chain joins TRBV9 and TRBJ2-7; TRBD1 aligns across 8 bases. Unmatched junction bases numbered 3, after V lost 4 bases and J lost 0 bases. There are 14 residues in the CDR3. Germline values: CDR1 SGDLS, CDR2 YYNGEE. The CDR3: CASSTGGRSYEQYF. DNA of the CDR3: TGTGCCAGCAGCACAGGGGGTCGCTCCTACGAGCAGTACTTC.

This rearrangement joins TRBV13 to TRBJ2-7, with D tentatively TRBD2 (5 bases). The CDR3 runs to 16 residues. The germline V gene encodes CDR1 PRHDT and CDR2 FYEKMQ (reference sequence). V lost 5 bases and J lost 4, with 21 bases in between. The DNA of the CDR3 is TGTGCCAGCAGCGCGTCGGGAACCGCTGAACATTACGAGCAGTACTTC. Its protein is CASSASGTAEHYEQYF.

This clone was counted once. The chain's CDR3 is CASSEPGSWNQPQHF. The CDR3 bases are TGTGCCAGCAGTGAACCGGGATCCTGGAATCAGCCCCAGCATTTT. The rearrangement uses TRBV25-1 and TRBJ1-5, with D unresolved. The CDR3 has 15 residues. The germline V gene encodes CDR1 MGHDK and CDR2 SYGVNS. The ends were cut back, 2 bases at V and 4 bases at J, with 12 bases in the middle.

Notes on this clone: Germline is not matched at one junction end, which may reflect a read error. This chain links TRBV7-9 with TRBJ1-2; D is unclear. Germline V gene lookup returns CDR1 SEHNR and CDR2 FQNEAQ (reference sequence). This CDR3 has 12 residues. CDR3: CSSSREGNGYTF. In DNA, the CDR3 is TGTTCCAGCAGCCGAGAGGGTAATGGCTACACCTTC.

The chain is built from TRBV5-6 and TRBJ2-5, with 10 bases fitting TRBD2. With the DNA end fitting TRBJ2-7 better, the J assignment may be wrong. The germline gives CDR1 SGHDT, CDR2 YYEEEE. The CDR3 loop spans 16 amino acids. CDR3 sequence (DNA): TGTGCCAGCAGCGCCAGATGGACTAGCGGACTCTACGAGCAGTACTTC. Its protein is CASSARWTSGLYEQYF.

The chain uses TRBV2 and TRBJ2-5, with 7 bases that match TRBD1. The end of the DNA fits TRBJ2-7 better, so the J call may be wrong. Germline assignment: CDR1 SNHLY and CDR2 FYNNEI. The CDR3 has 14 residues. As DNA, the CDR3 is TGTGCCTCCCACCGAGGGGGCCGCTCCTACGAGCAGTACTTC. Translation gives CASHRGGRSYEQYF.

The chain carries TRBV13 and TRBJ1-2; TRBD1 aligns across 11 bases. The CDR3 is 13 amino acids. Germline assignment: CDR1 PRHDT and CDR2 FYEKMQ (reference sequence). V lost 5 bases, J lost 8 bases, and 4 bases stayed unmatched. CDR3 protein: CASSPRTGGGYTF. As DNA, the CDR3 is TGTGCCAGCAGCCCCCGGACAGGGGGCGGCTACACCTTC. Full variable domain (missing parts from reference TRBV13 and TRBJ1-2): AAGVIQSPRHLIKEKRETATLKCYPIPRHDTVYWYQQGPGQDPQFLISFYEKMQSDKGSIPDRFSAQQFSDYHSELNMSSLELGDSALYFCASSPRTGGGYTFGSGTRLTVV.

The rearrangement links TRBV7-2 to TRBJ1-4, with D perhaps TRBD1 (5 bases). The CDR3 has 14 residues. The germline gives CDR1 SGHTA, CDR2 FQGNSA. The V end was cut by 3 bases, the J end by 6 bases, with 11 bases between. The CDR3 protein is CASSLARVDEKLFF. The CDR3 region has the DNA TGTGCCAGCAGCTTGGCCAGGGTGGATGAAAAACTGTTTTTT. The whole variable domain, remainder taken from reference TRBV7-2 and TRBJ1-4, is GAGVSQSPSNKVTEKGKDVELRCDPISGHTALYWYRQSLGQGLEFLIYFQGNSAPDKSGLPSDRFSAERTGGSVSTLTIQRTQQEDSAVYLCASSLARVDEKLFFGSGTQLSVL.

The chain carries TRBV9 and TRBJ2-1, with 8 bases matching TRBD2. The V gene end was trimmed by 3 bases and the J gene end by 8 bases; junction bases not matched to a gene: 16. Germline CDR1 SGDLS, CDR2 YYNGEE. CDR3 length: 17 amino acids. The CDR3 DNA reads TGTGCCAGCAGCGCTAAAGCGGGAGACCCCACCAGGGATGAGCAGTTCTTC. Its protein is CASSAKAGDPTRDEQFF.

The chain joins TRBV25-1 to TRBJ2-3; D unclear. Looked up from germline, CDR1 is MGHDK and CDR2 is SYGVNS. The CDR3 totals 13 residues. V shed 7 bases and J shed 5 bases, with 13 bases lying between them. As DNA, the CDR3 is TGTGCCAGCACCCGGTCGCCCGGAGATACGCAGTATTTT. Translated, it gives CASTRSPGDTQYF.

This clone was seen just once. The chain is built from TRBV18 and TRBJ2-3; 15 bases fit TRBD2. Per the germline V gene, CDR1 is KGHSH and CDR2 is LQKENI. V trimming: 2 bases; J trimming: 2 bases; junction bases outside the gene matches: 11. The length of the CDR3 is 20 residues. CDR3 amino acids: CASSPDPGLAGGHNTDTQYF. In DNA form, the CDR3 reads TGTGCCAGCTCACCAGACCCGGGACTAGCGGGAGGCCACAACACAGATACGCAGTATTTT.

In the case of this clone: A read error may account for a junction end that differs from germline. This chain uses TRBV6-1 with TRBJ2-7, with D perhaps TRBD2 (6 bases). Germline V CDR1 and CDR2: MNHNS, SASEGT. The CDR3 consists of 11 residues. The CDR3 here is CASAGPYEQHF. The CDR3 DNA reads TGTGCCAGCGCGGGACCCTACGAGCAGCACTTC.

This chain joins TRBV6-1 and TRBJ2-1; 9 nucleotides line up with TRBD2. With V trimmed by 3 bases and J by 8 bases, 11 bases remained unmatched. Germline assignment: CDR1 MNHNS and CDR2 SASEGT. This CDR3 has 16 amino acids. In DNA, the CDR3 is TGTGCCAGCAGTGACCTAGCGGGACCCCGATTGCATGAGCAGTTCTTC. This codes for CASSDLAGPRLHEQFF.

This rearrangement joins TRBV6-1 to TRBJ2-7; D is ambiguous. The germline V gene encodes CDR1 MNHNS and CDR2 SASEGT. Trimming removed 2 bases from V and 0 bases from J, with 8 bases in between. The CDR3 is 14 residues long. In DNA form, the CDR3 reads TGTGCCAGCAGTGAAATGAGAATCTCCTACGAGCAGTACTTC. The encoded protein is CASSEMRISYEQYF.

The rearrangement links TRBV7-2 to TRBJ2-5, with 9 positions matching TRBD2. Germline V CDR1 and CDR2: SGHTA, FQGNSA. The CDR3 is made up of 16 amino acids. V was clipped by 2 bases and J by 1 base; unmatched bases: 5. CDR3 nucleotide sequence: TGTGCCAGCAGCTTATGGGGTAGCGGGAGCCAAGAGACCCAGTACTTC. Translation gives CASSLWGSGSQETQYF.

The V and J genes are TRBV27 and TRBJ2-5, with D tentatively TRBD2 (6 bases). This CDR3 region has 13 residues. V was pared by 8 bases and J by 5 bases, with 15 bases between. The germline CDR1 and CDR2 sequences are MNHEY and SMNVEV (reference sequence). This CDR3 reads CASFGGAGETQYF. CDR3 bases: TGTGCCAGCTTCGGCGGGGCAGGGGAGACCCAGTACTTC.

The chain links TRBV5-4 to TRBJ2-7, with TRBD1 as a possible D gene (5 bases). The V and J ends lost 1 base and 3 bases respectively, with 14 bases between them. Looked up from germline, CDR1 is SGHNT and CDR2 is YYREEE (reference sequence). The CDR3 is made up of 15 amino acids. CDR3 bases: TGTGCCAGCAGCTTGTATCAGGGCGAGAGCTACGAGCAGTACTTC. This sequence encodes CASSLYQGESYEQYF.

The chain carries TRBV4-1 and TRBJ2-5, with D possibly being TRBD1 (5 bases). Germline CDR1 MGHRA, CDR2 YSYEKL. The CDR3 contains 15 residues. V lost 4 bases and J 0 bases, leaving 12 bases between the germline ends. This CDR3 is CASSLWGGNQETQYF. The CDR3, as DNA: TGCGCCAGCAGCCTCTGGGGCGGAAACCAAGAGACCCAGTACTTC.

This sequence joins TRBV28 and TRBJ1-1; D perhaps matches TRBD1 (6 bases). CDR1 and CDR2 from the germline V gene are MDHEN and SYDVKM. This CDR3 region has 13 residues. With 5 bases removed from V and 5 bases from J, the gap between germline ends came to 12 bases. CDR3 sequence reads: CASSPQGRTEAFF. In DNA form, the CDR3 reads TGTGCCAGCAGTCCACAGGGAAGGACTGAAGCTTTCTTT.